Listed below are T cell receptor beta chains from one sample, sequenced in a study of T cells in Graves' hyperthyroidism and ophthalmopathy. TCRdb used MiXCR to reprocess the multiplex PCR reads, holding one entry per CDR3 protein. The repertoire holds approximately 600,000 distinct CDR3 sequences, with 14% to 15% as singletons. The sample was blood. The receptors originated from a woman in her thirties or forties with Graves' ophthalmopathy. CDR3s include the opening cysteine and the closing phenylalanine or tryptophan. Each record gives: J gene, V gene, D gene, CDR3 protein. The D gene is left open where the match is weak.

TRBJ2-7 TRBV6-1 TRBD1 CASSGRTGHHEQYF
TRBJ2-2 TRBV10-2 TRBD1 CASAPGQGAAGELFF
TRBJ2-5 TRBV6-5 TRBD1 CASSPRDRYSETQYF
TRBJ1-2 TRBV19 - CASSVAAWAVNYGYTF
TRBJ1-3 TRBV11-2 - CASTPSRARSGNTIYF
TRBJ1-2 TRBV11-2 - CASSFSPTSNYGYTF
TRBJ2-7 TRBV28 - CASSINSRGDYEQYF
TRBJ2-7 TRBV5-8 - CASSLTGTFYEQYF
TRBJ2-7 TRBV4-1 - CASSPGTPLYEQYF
TRBJ2-7 TRBV20-1 - CSASGGTVYEQYF
TRBJ1-1 TRBV4-2 TRBD1 CASSQMTGSNTEAFF
TRBJ1-1 TRBV6-1 - CASRGRRNTEAFF
TRBJ2-7 TRBV20-1 - CSARISPIKYEQYF
TRBJ1-2 TRBV6-2/TRBV6-3 - CASTGQRNYGYTF
TRBJ2-7 TRBV10-3 TRBD2 CAISPKTSGRNEQYF
TRBJ2-4 TRBV20-1 TRBD1 CSATGTGSNIQYF
TRBJ2-2 TRBV6-1 - CASRVQGSNTGELFF
TRBJ2-5 TRBV2 TRBD2 CAEGSLAGVQETQYF
TRBJ1-3 TRBV7-2 - CASSFRVASGNTIYF
TRBJ1-3 TRBV29-1 - CSVEGTISGNTIYF
TRBJ1-2 TRBV6-1 - CASTQRAEDYGYTF
TRBJ2-7 TRBV2 TRBD2 CASRASGAYEQYF
TRBJ2-7 TRBV15 TRBD2 CATRPSGRPGYEQYF
TRBJ2-3 TRBV12-3/TRBV12-4 - CASTPHRAGNTDTQYF
TRBJ1-1 TRBV6-2/TRBV6-3 - CASGRRATEAFF
TRBJ2-7 TRBV5-1 - CASSLEGTSFGEQYF
TRBJ2-2 TRBV7-3 TRBD2 CASSLAGTSVTGELFF
TRBJ1-2 TRBV6-2/TRBV6-3 - CASNKRTVNYGYTF
TRBJ2-7 TRBV15 - CAAGPRGEQYF
TRBJ2-5 TRBV6-5 TRBD1 CASSQPTGDETQYF
TRBJ1-2 TRBV27 TRBD1 CASHSGQGGGYTF